These T cell receptor beta chains were read from a single sample in a study of blood T cell repertoires in COVID-19. Here immunoSEQ multiplex PCR was the method, and the copy in TCRdb shows in-frame clones only, minus some. The top ten clones hold 0.99% of a sample with roughly 180,000 clones, around 87% of them seen once. Sequencing input: peripheral blood. Source of these receptors: a man aged 18-30 years with acute or convalescent COVID-19. Each CDR3 is given with its conserved first and last residue. D genes are given only for firm matches. Size tells how often a clone was seen (once, few, many) or the class of an expanded clone, and some rows leave it out.

size,D,J,V,CDR3,DNA
NA,NA,TRBJ2-3,TRBV10-1,CASSESRSNTDTQYF,TGCGCCAGCAGTGAGTCGAGAAGCAACACAGATACGCAGTATTTT
NA,TRBD1,TRBJ1-3,TRBV6-6,CASSYLQGAENTIYF,TGTGCCAGCAGTTATCTACAGGGGGCAGAAAACACCATATATTTT
NA,TRBD1,TRBJ1-4,TRBV19,CASTLGQGTNEKLFF,TGTGCCAGTACTTTGGGACAGGGGACTAATGAAAAACTGTTTTTT
NA,TRBD1,TRBJ2-5,TRBV7-3,CASSSGTVNQETQYF,TGTGCCAGCAGCTCCGGGACAGTTAACCAAGAGACCCAGTACTTC
NA,TRBD1,TRBJ1-1,TRBV5-1,CASSVTGGTEAFF,TGCGCCAGCAGCGTAACAGGGGGCACTGAAGCTTTCTTT
NA,NA,TRBJ1-3,TRBV5-1,CASSLRGGASGNTIYF,TGCGCCAGCAGCTTGCGGGGGGGCGCTTCTGGAAACACCATATATTTT
NA,NA,TRBJ1-1,TRBV7-9,CASSLRRETEAFF,TGTGCCAGCAGCCTACGTAGGGAGACTGAAGCTTTCTTT
NA,NA,TRBJ2-1,TRBV19,CASSIRYSPGGNEQFF,TGTGCCAGTAGTATACGATACTCCCCCGGGGGCAATGAGCAGTTCTTC
NA,NA,TRBJ1-2,TRBV7-8,CASSLERRGSYTF,TGTGCCAGCAGCTTAGAGCGGAGGGGCAGCTACACCTTC
NA,NA,TRBJ1-5,TRBV27,CASSPDPREGRWQPQHF,TGTGCCAGCAGCCCTGACCCCCGGGAGGGCCGTTGGCAGCCCCAGCATTTT
once,TRBD1,TRBJ1-1,TRBV7-9,CASSARQGRDTEAFF,TGTGCCAGCAGCGCTCGACAGGGGAGGGACACTGAAGCTTTCTTT
NA,NA,TRBJ1-1,TRBV3-1/TRBV3-2,CASSPQQGYTEAFF,TGTGCCAGCAGCCCACAGCAGGGATACACTGAAGCTTTCTTT
few,TRBD1,TRBJ1-2,TRBV5-6,CASINRGSYGYTF,TGTGCCAGCATCAACAGGGGGAGCTATGGCTACACCTTC
NA,NA,TRBJ2-3,TRBV7-2,CASSLVALTSTDTQYF,TGTGCCAGCAGCTTAGTAGCTCTAACAAGCACAGATACGCAGTATTTT
few,TRBD1,TRBJ1-3,TRBV6-6,CASKGGERDGNTIYF,TGTGCCAGCAAAGGGGGCGAGAGGGATGGAAACACCATATATTTT
NA,TRBD1,TRBJ1-6,TRBV6-5,CASRDRDRGFRLHF,TGTGCCAGCAGGGACCGGGACAGGGGGTTTCGCCTCCACTTT
NA,TRBD1,TRBJ2-1,TRBV7-9,CASSGFNYRGRNNEQFF,TGTGCCAGCAGCGGATTCAATTACAGGGGGCGCAACAATGAGCAGTTCTTC
NA,NA,TRBJ2-5,TRBV28,CASSLFGQGNQETQYF,TGTGCCAGCAGTTTATTTGGGCAGGGGAACCAAGAGACCCAGTACTTC
few,TRBD1,TRBJ2-5,TRBV28,CASSGQGTGETQYF,TGTGCCAGCAGTGGACAGGGGACGGGGGAGACCCAGTACTTC
NA,NA,TRBJ1-1,TRBV11-2,CASSLERPGQRMNTEAFF,TGTGCCAGCAGCTTAGAGAGACCGGGACAAAGGATGAACACTGAAGCTTTCTTT
NA,NA,TRBJ2-3,TRBV5-4,CASSPGGGGADTQYF,TGTGCCAGCAGCCCCGGGGGCGGGGGCGCAGATACGCAGTATTTT
NA,TRBD1,TRBJ1-1,TRBV19,CASSISDRGRGNTEAFF,TGTGCCAGTAGTATCTCGGACAGGGGGAGGGGGAACACTGAAGCTTTCTTT
few,TRBD1,TRBJ1-2,TRBV2,CASSLGRTGAYGYTF,TGTGCCAGCAGCTTAGGCAGGACAGGGGCCTATGGCTACACCTTC
once,NA,TRBJ1-3,TRBV28,CASSLTGTSGNTIYF,TGTGCCAGCAGCTTAACCGGGACATCGGGAAACACCATATATTTT
NA,TRBD2,TRBJ2-1,TRBV5-1,CASSLPGLATSYNEQFF,TGCGCCAGCAGCTTACCGGGACTAGCGACCTCCTACAATGAGCAGTTCTTC
NA,NA,TRBJ2-5,TRBV11-2,CASSFWTVPQETQYF,TGTGCCAGCAGCTTTTGGACAGTACCACAAGAGACCCAGTACTTC
NA,TRBD2,TRBJ2-1,TRBV7-3,CASSPGLAGLNEQFF,TGTGCCAGCAGCCCAGGACTAGCGGGGCTTAATGAGCAGTTCTTC
NA,TRBD1,TRBJ1-1,TRBV6-6,CASRSGQPNTEAFF,TGTGCCAGCAGATCGGGACAGCCGAACACTGAAGCTTTCTTT
NA,NA,TRBJ1-4,TRBV28,CASSWRVEASTNEKLFF,TGTGCCAGCAGTTGGCGGGTCGAGGCCTCAACTAATGAAAAACTGTTTTTT
once,NA,TRBJ1-1,TRBV5-6,CASSFGLMNTEAFF,TGTGCCAGCAGCTTTGGACTTATGAACACTGAAGCTTTCTTT
NA,NA,TRBJ2-2,TRBV5-1,CASSLGLVRDTGELFF,TGCGCCAGCAGCTTGGGACTAGTTAGGGACACCGGGGAGCTGTTTTTT
NA,TRBD1,TRBJ2-3,TRBV25-1,CASSWEQGVDTQYF,TGTGCCAGCAGCTGGGAACAGGGGGTCGATACGCAGTATTTT
NA,TRBD1,TRBJ1-5,TRBV2,CASSEAWFGQGGNQPQHF,TGTGCCAGCAGTGAAGCTTGGTTCGGACAGGGAGGCAATCAGCCCCAGCATTTT
NA,NA,TRBJ1-3,TRBV28,CASSLYPSHSRSYGNTIYF,TGTGCCAGCAGTTTATACCCCTCCCACAGTCGTTCGTATGGAAACACCATATATTTT
NA,TRBD1,TRBJ2-5,TRBV10-1,CASSEAGGGKTQYF,TGCGCCAGCAGTGAGGCAGGGGGCGGGAAGACCCAGTACTTC
NA,NA,TRBJ1-5,TRBV5-1,CASSLGDGGQGQPQHF,TGCGCCAGCAGCTTGGGCGATGGAGGGCAAGGTCAGCCCCAGCATTTT
NA,TRBD1,TRBJ2-1,TRBV6-5,CASHSGTGSGNEQFF,TGTGCCAGCCATTCCGGGACAGGGAGCGGCAATGAGCAGTTCTTC
NA,NA,TRBJ2-3,TRBV7-2,CASSLFSGSTDTQYF,TGTGCCAGCAGCTTATTTTCGGGGAGCACAGATACGCAGTATTTT
NA,NA,TRBJ1-1,TRBV14,CASSQDRWQFEAFF,TGTGCCAGCAGCCAAGATCGATGGCAGTTTGAAGCTTTCTTT
NA,NA,TRBJ1-4,TRBV7-9,CASSLIGPSEKLFF,TGTGCCAGCAGCTTAATTGGGCCGAGCGAAAAACTGTTTTTT